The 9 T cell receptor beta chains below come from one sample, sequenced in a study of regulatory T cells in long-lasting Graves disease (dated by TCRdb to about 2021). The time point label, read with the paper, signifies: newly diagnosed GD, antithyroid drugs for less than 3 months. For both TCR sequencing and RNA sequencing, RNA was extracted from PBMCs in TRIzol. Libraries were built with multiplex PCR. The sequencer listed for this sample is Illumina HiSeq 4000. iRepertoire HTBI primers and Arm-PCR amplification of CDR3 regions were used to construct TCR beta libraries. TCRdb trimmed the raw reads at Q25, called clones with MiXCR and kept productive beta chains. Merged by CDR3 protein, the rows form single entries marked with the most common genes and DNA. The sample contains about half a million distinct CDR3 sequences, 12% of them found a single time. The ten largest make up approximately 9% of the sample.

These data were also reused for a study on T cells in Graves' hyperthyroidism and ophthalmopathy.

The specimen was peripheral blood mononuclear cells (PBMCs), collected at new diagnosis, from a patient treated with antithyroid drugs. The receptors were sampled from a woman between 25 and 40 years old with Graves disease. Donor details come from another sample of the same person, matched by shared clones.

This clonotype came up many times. The CDR3 loop is CASSWDRGSYEQYF. The CDR3 nucleotides are TGTGCCAGCAGCTGGGACAGGGGGTCCTACGAGCAGTACTTC. The chain employs TRBV7-2 and TRBJ2-7, with 11 bases matching TRBD1. The V gene end was trimmed by 4 bases and the J gene end by 1 base; junction bases not matched to a gene: 0. Germline V lookup: CDR1 SGHTA, CDR2 FQGNSA. The CDR3 runs to 14 residues.

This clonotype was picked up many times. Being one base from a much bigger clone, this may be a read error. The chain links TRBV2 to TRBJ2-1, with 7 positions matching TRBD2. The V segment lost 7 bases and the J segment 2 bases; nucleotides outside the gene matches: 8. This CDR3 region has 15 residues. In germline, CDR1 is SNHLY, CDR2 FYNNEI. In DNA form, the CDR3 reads TGTGCCAGCACCAAATCTAGCGGAACCTACAATGAGCAGTTCTTC. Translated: CASTKSSGTYNEQFF.

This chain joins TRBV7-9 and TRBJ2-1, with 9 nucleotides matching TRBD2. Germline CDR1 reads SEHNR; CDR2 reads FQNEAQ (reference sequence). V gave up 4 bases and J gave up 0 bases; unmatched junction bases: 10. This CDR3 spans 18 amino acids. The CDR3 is CASSSPTSGPSSYNEQFF. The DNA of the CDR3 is TGTGCCAGCAGCTCGCCCACTAGCGGGCCAAGCTCCTACAATGAGCAGTTCTTC.

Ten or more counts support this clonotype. CDR3 bases: TGTGCCAGCAGTGAAAGACGGTCGCTGAGTACCTTC. This translates into CASSERRSLSTF. The chain employs TRBV6-1 and TRBJ1-2; D is undetermined. Looked up from germline, CDR1 is MNHNS and CDR2 is SASEGT. The CDR3 has 12 amino acids. Trimming left V 2 bases short and J 14 bases short, with 15 bases between.

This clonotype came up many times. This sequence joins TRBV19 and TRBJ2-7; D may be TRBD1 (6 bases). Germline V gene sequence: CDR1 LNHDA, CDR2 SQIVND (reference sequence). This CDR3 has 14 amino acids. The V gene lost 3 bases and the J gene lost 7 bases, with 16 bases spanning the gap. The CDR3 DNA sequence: TGTGCCAGTAGTATCAGTGCAGGGGTGGAGGAGCAGTACTTC. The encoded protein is CASSISAGVEEQYF.

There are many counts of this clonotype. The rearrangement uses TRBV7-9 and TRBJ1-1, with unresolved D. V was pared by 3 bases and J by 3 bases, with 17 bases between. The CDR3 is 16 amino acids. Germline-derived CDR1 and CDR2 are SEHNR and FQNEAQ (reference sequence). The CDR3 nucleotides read TGTGCCAGCAGCTTTCCGGCGTCTGGGGTAGACACTGAAGCTTTCTTT. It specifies CASSFPASGVDTEAFF.

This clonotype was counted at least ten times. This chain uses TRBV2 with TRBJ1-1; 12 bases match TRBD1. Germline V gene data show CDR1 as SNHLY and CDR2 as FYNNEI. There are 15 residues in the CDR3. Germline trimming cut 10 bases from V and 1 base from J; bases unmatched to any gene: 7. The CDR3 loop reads CAIKGQGARNTEAFF. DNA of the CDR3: TGTGCCATAAAGGGACAGGGGGCAAGGAACACTGAAGCTTTCTTT.

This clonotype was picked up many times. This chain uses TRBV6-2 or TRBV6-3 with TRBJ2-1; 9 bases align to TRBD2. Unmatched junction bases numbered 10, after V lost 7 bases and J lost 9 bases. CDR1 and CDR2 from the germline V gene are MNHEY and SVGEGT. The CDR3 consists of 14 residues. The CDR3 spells CASIRAGGPSEQFF. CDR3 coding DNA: TGTGCCAGCATTCGGGCGGGAGGGCCAAGTGAGCAGTTCTTC.

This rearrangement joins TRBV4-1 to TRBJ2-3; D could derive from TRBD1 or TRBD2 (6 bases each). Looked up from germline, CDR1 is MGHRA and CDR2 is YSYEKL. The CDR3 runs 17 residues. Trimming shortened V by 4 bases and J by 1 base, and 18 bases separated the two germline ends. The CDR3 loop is CASSRGGPAGGTDTQYF. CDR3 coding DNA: TGCGCCAGCAGCCGAGGGGGACCAGCGGGCGGCACAGATACGCAGTATTTT.